The 23 T cell receptor beta chains in this list originate from one sample, sequenced in a study of blood T cells in healthy people across ages (dated by TCRdb to between 2014 and 2017). Library prep was done by 5' RACE. A second PCR of about 6 to 11 cycles was run with a J-beta primer mix and a sample-barcoded 5' primer. The raw public reads went through TCRdb reprocessing: fastp at Q25, MiXCR clone calling, in-frame beta chains kept. Identical CDR3 protein sequences are pooled into one entry, listed with their most common genes and DNA. Within this sample are 1.8 million or so distinct CDR3 sequences, with 35% to 50% of them counted one time only. The ten largest clonotypes hold roughly 23% of the sample. Sequences were obtained from blood. These receptors all come from a human donor in good health.

This clonotype was detected a few times. The V and J genes are TRBV2 and TRBJ2-7; D is unclear. Trimming pared 3 bases from V and 0 bases from J, leaving 12 bases between. This CDR3 is built from 15 residues. The V gene's germline CDR1 is SNHLY and CDR2 FYNNEI. CDR3 region: CASSEHGMISYEQYF. CDR3 coding DNA: TGTGCCAGCAGTGAGCACGGAATGATCTCCTACGAGCAGTACTTC.

J is TRBJ2-5 and V is TRBV7-2, with TRBD2 as a possible D gene (5 bases). With 2 bases removed from V and 0 bases from J, the gap between germline ends came to 10 bases. The CDR3 has 15 amino acids. Germline lookup yields CDR1 SGHTA and CDR2 FQGNSA. The CDR3 DNA sequence: TGTGCCAGCAGCTTAAGCGTGGGAGACCAAGAGACCCAGTACTTC. Translating it yields CASSLSVGDQETQYF.

This clonotype occurred many times. The rearrangement joins TRBV29-1 to TRBJ2-7; 7 bases agree with TRBD1. CDR1 is SQVTM, CDR2 ANQGSEA, per germline. CDR3 length equals 12 residues. The J segment lost 6 bases and the V segment lost 4 bases, leaving 6 bases of the junction unmatched. CDR3 DNA sequence: TGCAGCGTTGGAGACAGGGAATCCGAGCAGTACTTC. Its translation is CSVGDRESEQYF.

This rearrangement joins TRBV7-2 to TRBJ2-5; TRBD1 aligns across 7 bases. The J call is uncertain, as TRBJ2-7 better fits the DNA end. CDR3 length equals 14 residues. Germline V lookup: CDR1 SGHTA, CDR2 FQGNSA. This CDR3 is CASSPTGAFYEQYF. The DNA of the CDR3 is TGTGCCAGCAGCCCTACAGGGGCCTTCTACGAGCAGTACTTC.

The CDR3 protein is CASSRNQVRETQYF. The CDR3 nucleotides read TGTGCCAGCAGTCGAAATCAGGTCCGAGAGACCCAGTACTTC. The V gene is TRBV12-3 or TRBV12-4, the J gene TRBJ2-5; no firm D call. V was trimmed by 5 bases and J by 4 bases, leaving 14 bases between them. The CDR3 is made up of 14 amino acids.

Comment on this clonotype: Compared with germline, one end of the junction differs, possibly owing to a read error. This rearrangement joins TRBV2 to TRBJ1-5; D remains ambiguous. Per the germline V gene, CDR1 is SNHLY and CDR2 is FYNNEI. This CDR3 is built from 14 residues. The CDR3 spells CVSTNGGFGQPQHF. DNA for the CDR3: TGTGTCAGCACGAATGGAGGGTTCGGTCAGCCCCAGCATTTT. The full variable domain, its missing parts supplied by reference TRBV2 and TRBJ1-5, is EPEVTQTPSHQVTQMGQEVILRCVPISNHLYFYWYRQILGQKVEFLVSFYNNEISEKSEIFDDQFSVERPDGSNFTLKIRSTKLEDSAMYFCVSTNGGFGQPQHFGDGTRLSIL.

J is TRBJ2-7 and V is TRBV2; D possibly matches TRBD1 or TRBD2 (5 bases each). The CDR3 runs 15 residues. Germline V gene sequence: CDR1 SNHLY, CDR2 FYNNEI. Between the trimmed V and J ends, which lost 2 bases and 2 bases, there was a span of 13 bases. The CDR3 region is CASSEWETVTYEQYF. The DNA for the CDR3 is TGTGCCAGCAGTGAATGGGAGACAGTTACCTACGAGCAGTACTTC.

This clonotype has just a few counts. The rearrangement links TRBV5-1 to TRBJ2-5; D is ambiguous. Germline CDR1 is SGHRS and CDR2 is YFSETQ. V was clipped by 2 bases and J by 4 bases, with 12 bases between them. The CDR3 is made up of 14 amino acids. The CDR3 nucleotides read TGCGCCAGCAGCTTTACCGGGCCCAGAGAGACCCAGTACTTC. The encoded protein is CASSFTGPRETQYF.

Comments on this clonotype: An end of the junction does not agree with germline; a read error may underlie this. The chain recombines TRBV4-2 with TRBJ2-4; no definite D call. Germline lookup yields CDR1 LGHNA and CDR2 YNFKEQ. The CDR3 totals 16 residues. The CDR3, as DNA: TGTGCCGGCAGCCCCGGGTCCGTGGGGTTATTGAACATTCAGTACTTC. Its translation is CAGSPGSVGLLNIQYF.

This clonotype was recorded a few times. This chain uses TRBV6-6 with TRBJ1-4; 7 bases match TRBD1. CDR3 length equals 15 residues. V lost 2 bases and J lost 7; bases outside the gene matches: 7. Germline V gene lookup returns CDR1 MNHNY and CDR2 SVGAGI (reference sequence). CDR3 residues: CASSYVDRASEKLFF. CDR3 nucleotide sequence: TGTGCCAGCAGTTACGTCGACAGGGCAAGTGAAAAACTGTTTTTT.

This clonotype was detected a few times. The chain joins TRBV3-1 to TRBJ1-2; D remains ambiguous. This CDR3 is built from 15 residues. CDR1 and CDR2 (germline): LGHDT, YNNKEL (reference sequence). V was shortened by 2 bases and J by 8 bases, with 18 bases between the two germline ends. DNA for the CDR3: TGTGCCAGCAGCCAACCCTGGTCGATTGGAGAAGGCTACACCTTC. Its translation is CASSQPWSIGEGYTF.

The CDR3 sequence: CATQRLTGGGQETQYF. Here the CDR3 DNA reads TGTGCCACTCAGCGCCTAACCGGGGGTGGCCAAGAGACCCAGTACTTC. This chain links TRBV15 with TRBJ2-5, with D possibly being TRBD2 (6 bases). This CDR3 is built from 16 residues. V lost 9 bases and J 1 base, leaving 21 bases between the germline ends. Germline lookup yields CDR1 LNHNV and CDR2 YYDKDF (reference sequence).

V usage is TRBV9 and J usage is TRBJ2-3, with 7 bases lining up with TRBD1. Germline V lookup: CDR1 SGDLS, CDR2 YYNGEE. V lost 3 bases, J lost 4 bases, and 8 bases stayed unmatched. CDR3 length: 15 residues. DNA of the CDR3: TGTGCCAGCAGCGCAGATCGACAGGGCTCAGATACGCAGTATTTT. Amino acids: CASSADRQGSDTQYF.

This clonotype was observed a handful of times. The gene calls are TRBV7-2 and TRBJ2-7; TRBD1 is a possible D gene (6 bases). V lost 3 bases to trimming and J lost 5 bases, with 14 bases between them. This CDR3 has 14 amino acids. Germline CDR1 and CDR2: SGHTA and FQGNSA. This chain's CDR3 is CASSFTGLRNEQYF. CDR3 bases: TGTGCCAGCAGCTTCACAGGGTTAAGGAACGAGCAGTACTTC.

The J gene is TRBJ1-2, the V gene TRBV30, with D possibly being TRBD1 (5 bases). With 2 bases removed from V and 3 bases from J, the gap between germline ends came to 16 bases. Germline CDR1 GTSNPN, CDR2 SVGIG (reference sequence). The CDR3 spans 15 residues. CDR3 bases: TGTGCCTGGAGTACCGGAGGGGAGGTAGACTATGGCTACACCTTC. It codes for CAWSTGGEVDYGYTF. The full variable domain, rest sourced from reference TRBV30 and TRBJ1-2, is SQTIHQWPATLVQPVGSPLSLECTVEGTSNPNLYWYRQAAGRGLQLLFYSVGIGQISSEVPQNLSASRPQDRQFILSSKKLLLSDSGFYLCAWSTGGEVDYGYTFGSGTRLTVV.

This clonotype was seen more than once but under ten times. V is TRBV20-1 and J is TRBJ2-5, with 7 bases identical to TRBD2. CDR3 size: 15 residues. Germline loops: CDR1 DFQATT, CDR2 SNEGSKA (reference sequence). With 5 bases clipped from V and 5 bases from J, the junction kept 14 bases outside the gene matches. This CDR3 reads CSAGPLGPGGETQYF. The CDR3 coding sequence is TGCAGTGCTGGACCCCTTGGACCCGGGGGGGAGACCCAGTACTTC.

V is TRBV3-1 and J is TRBJ2-3; 11 nucleotides match TRBD2. The CDR3 contains 13 residues. Germline CDR1 reads LGHDT; CDR2 reads YNNKEL (reference sequence). The junction had 0 bases not matched to a gene; V was cut back by 5 bases and J by 5 bases. Here the CDR3 reads CASSGTSGDTQYF. The CDR3 nucleotides read TGTGCCAGCAGCGGGACTAGCGGAGATACGCAGTATTTT.

This clonotype was found a few times. The J gene is TRBJ2-1, the V gene TRBV6-2 or TRBV6-3; D not certain. The length of the CDR3 is 16 residues. V lost 2 bases and J lost 5, with 16 bases in between. The germline gives CDR1 MNHEY, CDR2 SVGEGT. The CDR3 reads CASSYGWVEINNEQFF. The CDR3 bases are TGTGCCAGCAGTTACGGATGGGTGGAAATTAACAATGAGCAGTTCTTC.

This clonotype was counted a few times. The J gene is TRBJ2-3, the V gene TRBV6-2 or TRBV6-3; D is ambiguous. CDR1 is MNHEY, CDR2 SVGEGT, per germline. The CDR3 extends over 16 amino acids. Trimming stripped 7 bases from V and 0 bases from J, with 17 bases between. The CDR3 DNA sequence: TGTGCCAGCACATCTAGGGCAGTCACTAGCACAGATACGCAGTATTTT. It encodes CASTSRAVTSTDTQYF.

This clonotype was detected a few times. This chain links TRBV6-5 with TRBJ1-2; TRBD1 matches 7 bases. Trimming at V came to 9 bases and at J to 2 bases, leaving 9 bases not matched to a gene. CDR3 length equals 14 residues. Germline V gene lookup returns CDR1 MNHEY and CDR2 SVGAGI. DNA for the CDR3: TGTGCCAGTAAACAGGGGAGGTACAACTATGGCTACACCTTC. It translates to CASKQGRYNYGYTF.

V gene TRBV7-2 combines with J gene TRBJ2-2; D gene uncertain. Deletions cut 2 bases from V and 3 bases from J, with 4 bases between. Germline V gene lookup returns CDR1 SGHTA and CDR2 FQGNSA. CDR3 length equals 13 residues. In nucleotides, the CDR3 is TGTGCCAGCAGCTTAAGACACACCGGGGAGCTGTTTTTT. Its protein is CASSLRHTGELFF.

V is TRBV20-1 and J is TRBJ2-5; D might be TRBD2 (5 bases). Per germline, CDR1 DFQATT and CDR2 SNEGSKA (reference sequence). V lost 2 bases and J 10 bases, leaving 14 bases between the germline ends. There are 12 residues in the CDR3. Here the CDR3 reads CSARTVHGDQYF. Here the CDR3 DNA reads TGCAGTGCTAGAACGGTTCACGGGGACCAGTACTTC.

The V gene is TRBV7-2, the J gene TRBJ1-2; 7 bases are a match to TRBD1. V lost 5 bases and J lost 10; bases outside the gene matches: 7. The CDR3 length is 12 residues. From germline, CDR1 is SGHTA and CDR2 FQGNSA. CDR3 residues: CASSRDRVDYTF. The CDR3 DNA reads as TGTGCCAGCAGCAGAGACAGGGTTGACTACACCTTC. Based on the CDR3 plus reference TRBV7-2 and TRBJ1-2, the full variable domain is GAGVSQSPSNKVTEKGKDVELRCDPISGHTALYWYRQSLGQGLEFLIYFQGNSAPDKSGLPSDRFSAERTGGSVSTLTIQRTQQEDSAVYLCASSRDRVDYTFGSGTRLTVV.